This T cell receptor (beta chain) was retrieved from a study of blood T cell repertoires in COVID-19. Turning to the study itself: Acute and convalescent COVID-19 specimens originated in the United States, Italy and Spain. PBMCs, B-cell-depleted T cells, or T cells were the source of the cDNA or gDNA that made up the material.

This clone was counted a single time. The CDR3 runs to 15 residues. The germline gives CDR1 SEHNR, CDR2 FQNEAQ (reference sequence). V was pared by 3 bases and J by 0 bases, with 10 bases between. Original handling: For nucleated cells, counts were estimated from reference gene primer amplification. TCRdb's table, derived via immunoSEQ multiplex PCR, lists solely in-frame clones and lacks some. V, J and clone size are taken as reported in that table, and D and trimming were inferred from the DNA itself. Counted here are approximately 84,000 clones, roughly 88% occurring once; the ten biggest clones make up about 1.6%.

The chain links TRBV7-9 to TRBJ2-3; TRBD1 might be the D (6 bases). The receptor comes from a human donor with active COVID-19. The donor label of this sample is uncertain. Sequences were obtained from peripheral blood. The CDR3 sequence: CASSLDSTSTDTQYF. The CDR3 coding sequence is TGTGCCAGCAGCTTGGACAGTACTAGCACAGATACGCAGTATTTT.